The 25 T cell receptor beta chains reported below all come from one sample, sequenced in a study of Graves' ophthalmopathy and Graves' hyperthyroidism. From RNA, the CDR3 regions of TCR beta chains were amplified and sequenced. HTBI primers were employed in first-round RT-PCR, then a second-round multiplex PCR followed. Using its own MiXCR run on the multiplex PCR reads, TCRdb lists one record per CDR3 protein. The sample shows about 400,000 distinct CDR3 sequences, about 17% of them seen only once. Sequenced input: peripheral blood. Receptor source: a woman aged 18-29 years with Graves' ophthalmopathy.

The V and J genes are TRBV11-2 and TRBJ1-5; D is perhaps TRBD1 (6 bases). Germline V lookup: CDR1 SGHAT, CDR2 FQNNGV. The CDR3 covers 16 residues. The V end was cut by 0 bases, the J end by 4 bases, with 13 bases between. CDR3 protein: CASSLEGRGFNQPQHF. CDR3 in DNA: TGTGCCAGCAGCTTAGAGGGCAGGGGATTTAATCAGCCCCAGCATTTT.

The rearrangement uses TRBV7-3 and TRBJ1-2; TRBD1 matches 12 bases. The V gene's germline CDR1 is SGHTA and CDR2 FQGTGA. V lost 1 base and J lost 7; bases outside the gene matches: 7. This CDR3 region has 16 residues. The CDR3 bases are TGTGCCAGCAGCTTAAGAGTGGGACAGGGGGCAGGTGGCTACACCTTC. Encoded protein: CASSLRVGQGAGGYTF.

This clonotype was detected once. V gene TRBV7-8 combines with J gene TRBJ2-5, with D possibly being TRBD2 (7 bases). The V gene's germline CDR1 is SGHVS and CDR2 FQNEAQ. Between the trimmed V and J ends, which lost 0 bases and 2 bases, there was a span of 13 bases. CDR3 size: 16 residues. The chain's CDR3 is CASSLAGGRPQETQYF. CDR3 in DNA: TGTGCCAGCAGCTTAGCGGGGGGGCGCCCTCAAGAGACCCAGTACTTC.

Of note for this clonotype: The germline gene is not matched at one end of the junction; a read error may be the cause. The V call is TRBV5-1, the J call TRBJ1-2; 7 bases are shared with TRBD1. This CDR3 has 13 amino acids. Germline V lookup: CDR1 SGHRS, CDR2 YFSETQ. In DNA form, the CDR3 reads TGCGCCAACAGCTTCGGACAGGACTCGGGGTACACCTTC. This sequence encodes CANSFGQDSGYTF.

There are many counts of this clonotype. The rearrangement joins TRBV14 to TRBJ2-7, with D possibly being TRBD1 (5 bases). The CDR3 totals 12 residues. The germline V and J ends were trimmed by 3 bases and 6 bases, with 9 bases remaining between them. The germline V gene encodes CDR1 SGHDN and CDR2 FVKESK. CDR3 in DNA: TGTGCCAGCAGCCAGCAGGGTCGCGAGCAGTACTTC. Protein: CASSQQGREQYF.

This clonotype was detected many times. The chain has TRBV4-2 and TRBJ1-1; a possible D gene is TRBD1 (5 bases). V lost 3 bases and J lost 0, with 11 bases in between. The CDR3 runs to 15 residues. Germline assignment: CDR1 LGHNA and CDR2 YNFKEQ. The CDR3 here is CASSQDGTVNTEAFF. The CDR3 coding sequence is TGTGCCAGCAGCCAGGACGGGACGGTGAACACTGAAGCTTTCTTT.

There are many counts of this clonotype. The rearrangement uses TRBV6-1 and TRBJ1-6, with a weak D call TRBD1 (5 bases). Trimming removed 8 bases from V and 7 bases from J, with 18 bases in between. Germline loops: CDR1 MNHNS, CDR2 SASEGT. The CDR3 runs 15 residues. CDR3 loop: CASSGNRGMNSPLHF. The CDR3 nucleotides are TGTGCCAGCTCCGGAAATCGGGGGATGAATTCACCCCTCCACTTT.

This clonotype was counted ten times or more. The chain links TRBV6-2 or TRBV6-3 to TRBJ1-6, with a possible D match to TRBD1 (6 bases). CDR3 length: 18 amino acids. Germline lookup yields CDR1 MNHEY and CDR2 SVGEGT. Trimming stripped 2 bases from V and 0 bases from J, with 14 bases between. CDR3 loop: CASSYLGGQSSYNSPLHF. The CDR3 DNA is TGTGCCAGCAGTTACCTCGGGGGACAAAGCTCCTATAATTCACCCCTCCACTTT.

This clonotype was observed many times. V is TRBV2 and J is TRBJ2-2; D gene uncertain. The germline V gene has CDR1 SNHLY and CDR2 FYNNEI. The CDR3 totals 12 residues. Trimming stripped 4 bases from V and 5 bases from J, with 5 bases between. The CDR3 DNA is TGTGCCAGCAGTGCCGAAACCGGGGAGCTGTTTTTT. Translated: CASSAETGELFF.

Many counts were recorded for this clonotype. The V and J genes are TRBV10-3 and TRBJ2-5; D is unclear. Trimming left V 4 bases short and J 3 bases short, with 3 bases between. Germline CDR1 and CDR2: ENHRY and SYGVKD. This CDR3 region has 11 residues. CDR3 nucleotide sequence: TGTGCCATCAGTGTCGAAGAGACCCAGTACTTC. This translates into CAISVEETQYF.

About this clonotype: One end of the junction fails to match germline, which may point to a read error. The rearrangement links TRBV12-5 to TRBJ2-5; TRBD1 aligns across 9 bases. Germline loops: CDR1 LGHNT, CDR2 FRNRAP. This CDR3 spans 14 amino acids. For the CDR3, the DNA is TGTGCTAGTGTGGACAGGGGAAACCAGGAGACCCAGTACTTC. It is translated as CASVDRGNQETQYF.

The chain combines TRBV28 with TRBJ1-1; 9 bases fit TRBD1. V lost 5 bases to trimming and J lost 3 bases; unmatched junction nucleotides: 10. CDR1 and CDR2 from the germline V gene are MDHEN and SYDVKM. This CDR3 contains 16 residues. CDR3 DNA: TGTGCCAGCAGTCGAGAGGGACAGGGCCTTCACACTGAAGCTTTCTTT. Translating gives CASSREGQGLHTEAFF.

This clonotype was detected many times. The V and J genes are TRBV7-2 and TRBJ2-6; D is unclear. In germline, CDR1 is SGHTA, CDR2 FQGNSA. The CDR3 is made up of 15 amino acids. Trimming left V 2 bases short and J 2 bases short, with 7 bases between. CDR3 sequence reads: CASSLQPAGANVLTF. The CDR3 DNA follows: TGTGCCAGCAGCTTACAGCCAGCTGGGGCCAACGTCCTGACTTTC.

This clonotype was observed many times. The V and J genes are TRBV11-2 and TRBJ1-3; 9 positions match TRBD1. Per germline, CDR1 SGHAT and CDR2 FQNNGV. There are 13 residues in the CDR3. Trimming removed 4 bases from V and 9 bases from J; junction bases left unmatched: 4. The CDR3 DNA follows: TGTGCCAGCAGCTGGGACAGGGTGGGCACCATATATTTT. Translation gives CASSWDRVGTIYF.

This clonotype was observed at least ten times. The genes are TRBV7-3 and TRBJ1-5; D uncertain. V was shortened by 5 bases and J by 0 bases, with 17 bases between the two germline ends. Germline V gives CDR1 SGHTA, CDR2 FQGTGA. The CDR3 is 17 residues long. The CDR3 nucleotides are TGTGCCAGCAGCACCCGGGGTAGGCCGCATAGCAATCAGCCCCAGCATTTT. Residues: CASSTRGRPHSNQPQHF.

In this sample, this clonotype turned up many times. The gene calls are TRBV6-2 or TRBV6-3 and TRBJ2-2; 8 bases are a match to TRBD1. Trimming cost V 5 bases and J 0 bases; bases outside gene matches: 5. The CDR3 extends over 16 amino acids. Looked up from germline, CDR1 is MNHEY and CDR2 is SVGEGT. The CDR3 nucleotides read TGTGCCAGCAGTCCAAACAGGGGGGCGAACACCGGGGAGCTGTTTTTT. Protein: CASSPNRGANTGELFF.

This clonotype was counted many times. The V gene is TRBV12-3 or TRBV12-4, the J gene TRBJ1-2; D may be TRBD1 (5 bases). With 4 bases removed from V and 7 bases from J, the gap between germline ends came to 16 bases. CDR3 length: 14 residues. CDR3 region: CASSSPGGLSGYTF. CDR3 sequence (DNA): TGTGCCAGCAGTTCCCCCGGGGGTCTATCTGGCTACACCTTC.

This clonotype was recorded at least ten times. This sequence joins TRBV28 and TRBJ1-1, with TRBD1 matching over 9 bases. Trimming at V came to 3 bases and at J to 3 bases, leaving 14 bases not matched to a gene. The CDR3 runs 18 residues. Germline V CDR1 and CDR2: MDHEN, SYDVKM. As DNA, the CDR3 is TGTGCCAGCAGTTTTTCTTTCGGGACAGGGAAGATGCACACTGAAGCTTTCTTT. Its protein is CASSFSFGTGKMHTEAFF.

This sequence joins TRBV20-1 and TRBJ2-7; a possible D gene is TRBD2 (6 bases). The CDR3 covers 14 residues. Trimming pared 0 bases from V and 3 bases from J, leaving 12 bases between. Germline CDR1 is DFQATT and CDR2 is SNEGSKA (reference sequence). In DNA form, the CDR3 reads TGCAGTGCTAGAGATCGTACTAGCAGCTACGAGCAGTACTTC. Translation gives CSARDRTSSYEQYF.

Many counts were recorded for this clonotype. This chain connects TRBV28 to TRBJ2-7; 11 nucleotides match TRBD1. The ends lost 6 bases at V and 2 bases at J; junction bases unmatched: 6. This CDR3 has 15 residues. Germline V lookup: CDR1 MDHEN, CDR2 SYDVKM. The CDR3 bases are TGTGCCAGCAGACCTACGGGACAGGGGGCCTACGAGCAGTACTTC. It translates to CASRPTGQGAYEQYF.

The sample holds many counts of this clonotype. The genes are TRBV20-1 and TRBJ2-5; 13 bases agree with TRBD2. Germline V gene lookup returns CDR1 DFQATT and CDR2 SNEGSKA (reference sequence). V was clipped by 4 bases and J by 5 bases; unmatched bases: 7. This CDR3 is built from 15 residues. The CDR3 sequence is CSATTRTSGSETQYF. DNA for the CDR3: TGCAGTGCTACTACACGGACTAGCGGGAGTGAGACCCAGTACTTC.

This clonotype has at least ten counts. The chain links TRBV30 to TRBJ1-5; 10 nucleotides agree with TRBD1. Germline values: CDR1 GTSNPN, CDR2 SVGIG (reference sequence). Germline trimming cut 2 bases from V and 3 bases from J; bases unmatched to any gene: 4. CDR3 length: 15 residues. The CDR3 nucleotides are TGTGCCTGGAGTTCGACAGGGGGCCCCAATCAGCCCCAGCATTTT. Encoded protein: CAWSSTGGPNQPQHF.

The sample holds many counts of this clonotype. The chain combines TRBV6-2 or TRBV6-3 with TRBJ2-7; 11 bases fit TRBD2. Germline lookup yields CDR1 MNHEY and CDR2 SVGEGT. The CDR3 length is 16 residues. V trimming: 2 bases; J trimming: 2 bases; junction bases outside the gene matches: 5. The CDR3 region is CASSYPGLADAYEQYF. In DNA form, the CDR3 reads TGTGCCAGCAGTTACCCGGGACTAGCGGACGCCTACGAGCAGTACTTC.

This clonotype was observed many times. V is TRBV6-2 or TRBV6-3 and J is TRBJ1-6, with a tentative D call TRBD1 (6 bases). V lost 2 bases and J 10 bases, leaving 18 bases between the germline ends. Per the germline V gene, CDR1 is MNHEY and CDR2 is SVGEGT. This CDR3 has 16 residues. The CDR3 region is CASSYTGQPAVSPLHF. The CDR3, as DNA: TGTGCCAGCAGTTACACCGGACAGCCGGCGGTCTCACCCCTCCACTTT.

This clonotype appeared a few times. A much larger clone differs by one base, so this may be a read error. The conserved closing phenylalanine or tryptophan is absent in this CDR3, likely reflecting a read error. The genes are TRBV29-1 and TRBJ2-5, with D possibly being TRBD1 (6 bases). Per germline, CDR1 SQVTM and CDR2 ANQGSEA. V lost 6 bases, J lost 3 bases, and 17 bases lay in between. The CDR3 length is 14 residues. The CDR3 region is CSVVLGTKKETQYL. The CDR3 DNA reads as TGCAGCGTCGTACTCGGGACAAAAAAAGAGACCCAGTACCTC.